The clone carrying this TCR beta chain was seen a handful of times. This sample was included in a study of T-cell memory formation after mild COVID-19. TCRdb processed the 5' RACE reads anew with MiXCR; each CDR3 protein has one entry. This table holds 350,000 to 500,000 distinct CDR3 sequences, about 25% found once. CDR1 SEHNR and CDR2 FQNEAQ come from the germline V gene (reference sequence). With 3 bases clipped from V and 0 bases from J, the junction kept 3 bases outside the gene matches. This CDR3 comprises 15 residues. The V and J genes are TRBV7-9 and TRBJ2-5; 8 bases match TRBD1. The sequencing input was PBMCs or a T cell subset sorted from them (not recorded which). This TCR came from an adult woman who had mild COVID-19 (a few samples of this study predate the infection). Cell type and time point are not known. As DNA, the CDR3 is TGTGCCAGCAGCTTCGGACAGGGCAACCAAGAGACCCAGTACTTC. It is translated as CASSFGQGNQETQYF.